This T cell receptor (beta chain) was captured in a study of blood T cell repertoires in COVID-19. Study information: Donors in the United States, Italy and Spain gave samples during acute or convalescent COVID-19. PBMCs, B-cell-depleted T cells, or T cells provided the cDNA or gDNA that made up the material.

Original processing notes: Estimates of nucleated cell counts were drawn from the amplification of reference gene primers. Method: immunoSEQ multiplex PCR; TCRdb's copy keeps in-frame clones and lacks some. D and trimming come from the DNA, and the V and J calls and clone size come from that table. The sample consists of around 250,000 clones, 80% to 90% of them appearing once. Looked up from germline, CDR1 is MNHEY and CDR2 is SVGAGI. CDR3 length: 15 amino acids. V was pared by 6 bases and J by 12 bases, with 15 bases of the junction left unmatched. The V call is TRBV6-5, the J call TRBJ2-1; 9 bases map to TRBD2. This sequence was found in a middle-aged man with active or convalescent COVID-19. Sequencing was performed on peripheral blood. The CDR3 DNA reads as TGTGCCAGCAGAGTCGGCGGGGGGGCCGGGATTTGGCAGTTCTTC. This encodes CASRVGGGAGIWQFF.